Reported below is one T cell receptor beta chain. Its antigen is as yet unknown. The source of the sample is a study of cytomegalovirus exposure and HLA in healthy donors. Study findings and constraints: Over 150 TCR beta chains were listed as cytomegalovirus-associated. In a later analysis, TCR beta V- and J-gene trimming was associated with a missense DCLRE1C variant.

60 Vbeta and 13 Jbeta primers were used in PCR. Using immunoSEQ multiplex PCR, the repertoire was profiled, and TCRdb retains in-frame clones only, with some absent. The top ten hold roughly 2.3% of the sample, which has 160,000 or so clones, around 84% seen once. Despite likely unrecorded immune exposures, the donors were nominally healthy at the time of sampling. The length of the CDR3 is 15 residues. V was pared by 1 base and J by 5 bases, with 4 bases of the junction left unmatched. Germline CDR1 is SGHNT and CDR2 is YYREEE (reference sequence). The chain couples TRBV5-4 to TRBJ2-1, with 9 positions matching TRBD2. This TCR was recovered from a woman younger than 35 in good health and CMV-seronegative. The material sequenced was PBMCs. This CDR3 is CASSLRLAANNEQFF. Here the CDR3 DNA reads TGTGCCAGCAGCTTGAGACTAGCGGCCAACAATGAGCAGTTCTTC.